This T cell receptor (beta chain) was sequenced during a study of cytomegalovirus exposure and HLA in healthy donors. About this clone: What it recognizes is unknown.

Points from the study as a whole: A prior analysis recorded that most TCR beta V segments were productive about 90% or about 30% of the time.

CDR1 is SGHTA, CDR2 FQGNSA, per germline. CDR3 size: 15 residues. After removal of 0 bases from V and 7 bases from J, the junction contained 3 bases not matched to a gene. The PCR contained 60 Vbeta and 13 Jbeta primers. TCRdb's table, derived via immunoSEQ multiplex PCR, lists solely in-frame clones and lacks some. The profile shows over 200,000 clones, 70% to 85% of them singletons. Sequencing was performed on PBMCs. The V gene is TRBV7-2, the J gene TRBJ2-2, with 9 bases fitting TRBD1. This TCR was recovered from a woman between 40 and 50 years old in good health and CMV-seronegative. The CDR3: CASSLAGQGGGELFF. CDR3 DNA: TGTGCCAGCAGCTTAGCGGGACAGGGAGGCGGGGAGCTGTTTTTT.